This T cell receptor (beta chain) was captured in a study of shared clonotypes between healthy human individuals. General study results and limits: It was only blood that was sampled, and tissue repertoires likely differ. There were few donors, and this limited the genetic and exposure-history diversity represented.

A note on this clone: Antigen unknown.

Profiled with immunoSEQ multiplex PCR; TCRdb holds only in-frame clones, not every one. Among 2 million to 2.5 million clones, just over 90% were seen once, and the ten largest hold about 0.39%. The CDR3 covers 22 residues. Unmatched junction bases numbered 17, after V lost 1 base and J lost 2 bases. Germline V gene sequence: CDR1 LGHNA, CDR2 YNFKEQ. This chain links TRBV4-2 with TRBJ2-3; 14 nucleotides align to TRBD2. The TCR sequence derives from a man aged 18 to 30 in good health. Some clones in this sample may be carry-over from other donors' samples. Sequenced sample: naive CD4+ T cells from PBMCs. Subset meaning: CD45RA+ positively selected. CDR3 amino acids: CASSQGISGLAGASPHTDTQYF. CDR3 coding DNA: TGTGCCAGCAGCCAAGGAATTTCGGGACTAGCGGGAGCGTCACCTCACACAGATACGCAGTATTTT.